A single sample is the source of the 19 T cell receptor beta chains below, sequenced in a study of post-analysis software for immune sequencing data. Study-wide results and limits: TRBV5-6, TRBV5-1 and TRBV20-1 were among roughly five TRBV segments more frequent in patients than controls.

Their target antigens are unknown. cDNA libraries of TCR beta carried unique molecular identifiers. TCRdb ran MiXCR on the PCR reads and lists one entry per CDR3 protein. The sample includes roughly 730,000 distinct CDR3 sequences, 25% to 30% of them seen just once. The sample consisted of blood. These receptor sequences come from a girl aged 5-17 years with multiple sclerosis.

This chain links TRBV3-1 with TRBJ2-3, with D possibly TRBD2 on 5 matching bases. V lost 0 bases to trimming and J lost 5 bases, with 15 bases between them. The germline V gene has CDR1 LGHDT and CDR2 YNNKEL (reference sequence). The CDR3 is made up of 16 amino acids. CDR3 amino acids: CASSQDLARTVDTQYF. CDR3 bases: TGTGCCAGCAGCCAAGATCTAGCTCGGACCGTAGATACGCAGTATTTT.

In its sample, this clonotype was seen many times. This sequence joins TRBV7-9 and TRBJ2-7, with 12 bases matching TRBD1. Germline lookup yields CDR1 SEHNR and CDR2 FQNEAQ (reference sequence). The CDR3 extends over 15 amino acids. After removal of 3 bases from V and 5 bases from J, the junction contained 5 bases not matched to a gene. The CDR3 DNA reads TGTGCCAGCAGCTTGGAGGGACAGGGGGCAAACGAGCAGTACTTC. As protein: CASSLEGQGANEQYF.

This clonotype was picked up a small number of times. CDR3 residues: CSARDMAVSTDTQYF. The CDR3 coding sequence is TGCAGTGCTAGAGATATGGCAGTTAGCACAGATACGCAGTATTTT. The chain recombines TRBV20-1 with TRBJ2-3; D gene unclear. The V gene lost 0 bases and the J gene lost 0 bases, with 10 bases spanning the gap. The V gene's germline CDR1 is DFQATT and CDR2 SNEGSKA (reference sequence). The CDR3 loop spans 15 amino acids.

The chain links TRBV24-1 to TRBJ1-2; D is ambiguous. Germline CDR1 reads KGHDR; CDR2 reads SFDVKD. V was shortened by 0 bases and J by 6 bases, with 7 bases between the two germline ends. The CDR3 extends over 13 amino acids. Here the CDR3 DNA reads TGTGCCACCAGTGATTTGAATAAGGATGGCTACACCTTC. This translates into CATSDLNKDGYTF.

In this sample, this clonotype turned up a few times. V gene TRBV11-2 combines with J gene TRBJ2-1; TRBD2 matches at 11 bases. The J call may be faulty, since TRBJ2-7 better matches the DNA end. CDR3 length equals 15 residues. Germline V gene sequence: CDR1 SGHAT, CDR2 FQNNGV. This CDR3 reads CASSHHSGRADEQYF. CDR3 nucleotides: TGTGCCAGCAGCCATCATAGCGGGAGGGCAGACGAGCAGTACTTC.

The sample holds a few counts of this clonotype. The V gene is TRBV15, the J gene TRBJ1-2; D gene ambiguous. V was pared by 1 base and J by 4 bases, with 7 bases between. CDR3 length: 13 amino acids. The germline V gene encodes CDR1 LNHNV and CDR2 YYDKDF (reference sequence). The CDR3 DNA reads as TGTGCCACCAGCAGAGGCCAGTTCTATGGCTACACCTTC. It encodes CATSRGQFYGYTF.

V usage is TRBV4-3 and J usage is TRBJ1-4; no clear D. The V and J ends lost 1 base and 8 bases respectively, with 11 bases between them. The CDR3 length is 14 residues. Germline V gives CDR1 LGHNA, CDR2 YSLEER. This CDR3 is CASSQAQVREKLFF. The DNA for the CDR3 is TGCGCCAGCAGCCAAGCGCAGGTACGGGAAAAACTGTTTTTT.

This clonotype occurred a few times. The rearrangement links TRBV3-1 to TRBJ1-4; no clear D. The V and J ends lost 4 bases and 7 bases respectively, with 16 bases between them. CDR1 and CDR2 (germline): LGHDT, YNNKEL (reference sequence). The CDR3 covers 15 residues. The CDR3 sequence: CASSPTRVPSEKLFF. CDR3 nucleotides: TGTGCCAGCAGCCCCACGAGGGTGCCAAGTGAAAAACTGTTTTTT.

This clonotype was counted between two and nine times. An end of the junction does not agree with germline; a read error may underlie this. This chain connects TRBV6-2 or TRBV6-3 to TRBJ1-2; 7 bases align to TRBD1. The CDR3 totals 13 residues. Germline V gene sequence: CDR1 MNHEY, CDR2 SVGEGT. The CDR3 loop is CACSYRGEAGYTF. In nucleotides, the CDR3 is TGTGCCTGCAGTTACAGGGGCGAAGCTGGCTACACCTTC.

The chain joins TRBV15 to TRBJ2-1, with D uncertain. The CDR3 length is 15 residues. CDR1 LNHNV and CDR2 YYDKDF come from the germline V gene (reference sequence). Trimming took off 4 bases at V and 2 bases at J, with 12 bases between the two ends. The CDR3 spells CATSNDLGTYNEQFF. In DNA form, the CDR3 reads TGTGCCACCAGCAATGATTTGGGCACCTACAATGAGCAGTTCTTC.

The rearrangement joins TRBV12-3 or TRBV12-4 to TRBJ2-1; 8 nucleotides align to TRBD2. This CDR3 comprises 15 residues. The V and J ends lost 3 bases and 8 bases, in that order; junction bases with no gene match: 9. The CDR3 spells CASSFAGGPNYEQFF. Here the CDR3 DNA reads TGTGCCAGCAGTTTTGCGGGGGGCCCCAACTATGAGCAGTTCTTC.

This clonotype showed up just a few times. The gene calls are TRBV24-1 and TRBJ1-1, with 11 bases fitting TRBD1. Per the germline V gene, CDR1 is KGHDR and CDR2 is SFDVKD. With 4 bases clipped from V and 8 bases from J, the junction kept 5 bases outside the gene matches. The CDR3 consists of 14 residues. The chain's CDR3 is CATSEGRTGGEAFF. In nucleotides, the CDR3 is TGTGCCACCAGTGAGGGTAGGACAGGGGGCGAAGCTTTCTTT.

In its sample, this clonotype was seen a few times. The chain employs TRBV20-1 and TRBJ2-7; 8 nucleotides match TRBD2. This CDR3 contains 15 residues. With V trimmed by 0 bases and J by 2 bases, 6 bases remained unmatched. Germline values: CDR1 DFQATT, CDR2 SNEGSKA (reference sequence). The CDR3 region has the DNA TGCAGTGCTAGAGACGACCTGGGACTAGCCTACGAGCAGTACTTC. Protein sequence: CSARDDLGLAYEQYF.

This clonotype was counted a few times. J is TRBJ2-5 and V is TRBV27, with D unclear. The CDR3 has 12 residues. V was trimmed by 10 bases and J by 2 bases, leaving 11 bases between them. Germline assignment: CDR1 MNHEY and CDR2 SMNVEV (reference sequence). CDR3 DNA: TGTGCCACCGGGCGGCCTCAAGAGACCCAGTACTTC. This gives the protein CATGRPQETQYF.

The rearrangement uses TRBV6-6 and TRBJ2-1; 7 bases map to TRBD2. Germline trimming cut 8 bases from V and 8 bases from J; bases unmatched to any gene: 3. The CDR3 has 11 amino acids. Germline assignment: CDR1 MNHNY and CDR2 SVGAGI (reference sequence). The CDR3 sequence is CASLGGDEQFF. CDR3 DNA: TGTGCCAGCCTGGGGGGGGATGAGCAGTTCTTC.

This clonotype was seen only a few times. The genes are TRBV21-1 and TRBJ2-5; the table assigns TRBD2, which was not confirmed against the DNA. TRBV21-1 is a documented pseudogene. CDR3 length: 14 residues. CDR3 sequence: CASSRDREGETQYF. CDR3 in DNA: TGTGCCAGCAGCAGAGACAGGGAGGGAGAGACCCAGTACTTC.

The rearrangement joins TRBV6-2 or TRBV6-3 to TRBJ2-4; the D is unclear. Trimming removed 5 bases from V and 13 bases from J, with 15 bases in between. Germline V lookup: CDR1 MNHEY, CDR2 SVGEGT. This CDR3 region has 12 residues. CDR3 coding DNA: TGTGCCAGCAGTGCTCCTTGGTGGGGACAGTACTTC. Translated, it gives CASSAPWWGQYF.

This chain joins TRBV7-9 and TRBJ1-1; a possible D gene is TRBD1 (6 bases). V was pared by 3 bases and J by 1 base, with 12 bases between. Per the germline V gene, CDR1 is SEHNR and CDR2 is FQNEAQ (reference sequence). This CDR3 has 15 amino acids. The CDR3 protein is CASSFPQGPNTEAFF. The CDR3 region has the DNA TGTGCCAGCAGCTTTCCTCAGGGGCCGAACACTGAAGCTTTCTTT.

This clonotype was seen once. The CDR3: CASSLVPSQPKETQYF. In DNA form, the CDR3 reads TGTGCCAGCAGCTTAGTCCCTAGTCAGCCTAAAGAGACCCAGTACTTC. This chain uses TRBV7-9 with TRBJ2-5, with D unresolved. V lost 1 base, J lost 3 bases, and 15 bases lay in between. The CDR3 is 16 amino acids. Per germline, CDR1 SEHNR and CDR2 FQNEAQ (reference sequence).